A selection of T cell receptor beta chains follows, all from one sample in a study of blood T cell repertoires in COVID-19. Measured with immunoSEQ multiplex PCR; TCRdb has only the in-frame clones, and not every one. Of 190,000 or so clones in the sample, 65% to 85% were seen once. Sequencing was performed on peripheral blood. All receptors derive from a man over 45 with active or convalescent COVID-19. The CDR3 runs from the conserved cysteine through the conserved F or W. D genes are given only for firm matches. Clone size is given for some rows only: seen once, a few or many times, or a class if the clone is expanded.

CASSLYQGMVTF TGTGCCAGCAGTTTATACCAGGGAATGGTTACCTTC - TRBJ1-2 TRBV27 -
CAISDRGSGNTIYF TGTGCCATCAGTGACAGGGGCTCTGGAAACACCATATATTTT - TRBJ1-3 TRBV10-3 -
CASSLVVGAGAGYEQYF TGTGCCAGCAGCTTAGTGGTGGGGGCAGGGGCAGGCTACGAGCAGTACTTC - TRBJ2-7 TRBV7-8 -
CASSLGEWTGRYTEAFF TGTGCCAGCAGCTTAGGAGAATGGACAGGACGATACACTGAAGCTTTCTTT - TRBJ1-1 TRBV7-2 TRBD1
CASSLGSGNTEAFF TGTGCCAGCAGCCTCGGGTCGGGGAACACTGAAGCTTTCTTT once TRBJ1-1 TRBV11-3 -
CASSQTGGGGELFF TGTGCCAGCAGTCAGACAGGGGGCGGCGGGGAGCTGTTTTTT - TRBJ2-2 TRBV6-5 TRBD1
CASSPDRVETQYF TGTGCCAGCAGTCCTGACAGGGTAGAGACCCAGTACTTC few TRBJ2-5 TRBV2 TRBD1
CASSLPRVNTDTQYF TGTGCCAGCAGCCTTCCCCGGGTTAACACAGATACGCAGTATTTT - TRBJ2-3 TRBV5-4 -
CASSPPRGSGNTIYF TGTGCCAGTAGCCCCCCTCGGGGCTCTGGAAACACCATATATTTT - TRBJ1-3 TRBV19 -
CASSLKRRNQPQHF TGTGCCAGCAGCTTAAAGCGGAGAAATCAGCCCCAGCATTTT - TRBJ1-5 TRBV7-2 -
CATSGREDITDTQYF TGTGCCACCAGTGGGCGGGAGGATATCACAGATACGCAGTATTTT once TRBJ2-3 TRBV24-1 TRBD2
CASSESTGKNSPLHF TGTGCCAGCAGCGAGTCGACAGGGAAGAATTCACCCCTCCACTTT few TRBJ1-6 TRBV7-2 TRBD1
CASSEFFLSAYEQYF TGTGCCAGCAGTGAATTCTTTCTGAGTGCCTACGAGCAGTACTTC few TRBJ2-7 TRBV2 -
CATSAEETGSTEAFF TGTGCCACCAGTGCAGAAGAAACAGGGAGCACTGAAGCTTTCTTT - TRBJ1-1 TRBV24-1 -
CASSLNRINEKLFF TGTGCCAGCAGTTTGAACAGGATTAATGAAAAACTGTTTTTT - TRBJ1-4 TRBV6-5 -
CASSRDREATNEKLFF TGTGCCAGCTCACGAGACAGGGAAGCAACTAATGAAAAACTGTTTTTT - TRBJ1-4 TRBV18 TRBD1
CATSDLGDSKETQYF TGTGCCACCAGTGATTTGGGGGACAGCAAAGAGACCCAGTACTTC once TRBJ2-5 TRBV24-1 TRBD1
CATSRARARTDTQYF TGTGCCACCAGCAGAGCGCGAGCGCGCACAGATACGCAGTATTTT - TRBJ2-3 TRBV15 -
CASSLRAGGAHGYTF TGTGCCAGCAGCCTGAGGGCGGGAGGGGCCCATGGCTACACCTTC - TRBJ1-2 TRBV6-5 -
CASSSGTTYEQYF TGTGCCAGCAGCTCTGGGACTACCTACGAGCAGTACTTC - TRBJ2-7 TRBV28 TRBD2
CASSRTGISTDTQYF TGTGCCAGCTCGAGGACAGGGATTAGCACAGATACGCAGTATTTT - TRBJ2-3 TRBV18 TRBD1
CASNPPNAGGPGTEQYF TGTGCCAGCAATCCCCCTAACGCGGGAGGGCCTGGGACCGAGCAGTACTTC - TRBJ2-7 TRBV28 TRBD2
CASSSGTSGYNEQFF TGTGCCAGCAGCTCCGGGACTAGCGGCTACAATGAGCAGTTCTTC - TRBJ2-1 TRBV28 TRBD2
CASSPSTGTQYF TGTGCCAGCAGCCCCAGTACGGGGACCCAGTACTTC - TRBJ2-5 TRBV3-1/TRBV3-2 -
CASSQDRVPTGELFF TGTGCCAGCAGCCAAGATAGAGTGCCCACCGGGGAGCTGTTTTTT - TRBJ2-2 TRBV3-1/TRBV3-2 -
CASSASQGRRPFF TGTGCCAGCAGTGCCTCCCAGGGTCGCCGACCGTTCTTC - TRBJ2-1 TRBV28 -
CASSYGRERNYGYTF TGTGCCAGCAGTTACGGAAGGGAGCGCAACTATGGCTACACCTTC many TRBJ1-2 TRBV6-2/TRBV6-3 -
CASSLSIGPNNQPQHF TGTGCCAGCAGTTTATCCATCGGTCCGAATAATCAGCCCCAGCATTTT - TRBJ1-5 TRBV28 -
CASSPGHLMNTEAFF TGCGCCAGCAGCCCCGGACATCTCATGAACACTGAAGCTTTCTTT - TRBJ1-1 TRBV5-1 -